This T cell receptor beta chain stems from a study of radiotherapy plus CTLA-4 blockade in lung cancer. Study details: Patients showed objective responses in 15% to 20% of cases, and disease control was achieved by around 30%.

In chemo-refractory metastatic non-small-cell lung cancer, patients got ipilimumab CTLA-4 blockade together with focal radiation. Germline V gives CDR1 SGDLS, CDR2 YYNGEE. This CDR3 is built from 15 residues. J lost 2 bases, V lost 4 bases, and 9 bases had no gene match. TCRdb keeps only in-frame clones here, not all; method: immunoSEQ multiplex PCR. The top ten clones hold approximately 2.5% of a sample with over 35,000 clones, approximately 71% of them seen once. Whole-study results and caveats: Dynamics of early blood T cell clones, together with interferon-beta, were reportedly the best predictors of response.

Details on this clone: The antigen is not known.

The TCR comes from a human donor with non-small cell lung cancer whose response to radiotherapy plus ipilimumab could not be evaluated. This chain uses TRBV9 with TRBJ2-7; TRBD1 matches at 7 bases. The starting material was peripheral blood, obtained from a patient treated with radiotherapy plus ipilimumab. CDR3: CASSLGGAPAYEQYF. The CDR3, as DNA: TGTGCCAGCAGCTTAGGGGGCGCCCCGGCCTACGAGCAGTACTTC.